These 21 T cell receptor beta chains were all obtained from the same sample, sequenced in a study of T-cell memory formation after mild COVID-19. From the 5' RACE reads, TCRdb called clonotypes with MiXCR, one entry per CDR3 protein. Found here are hundreds of thousands of distinct CDR3 sequences, 25% to 30% of them singletons; the top ten hold about 13%. The sequenced sample consisted of PBMCs or a T cell subset sorted from them (not recorded which). These receptors were taken from an adult woman who had mild COVID-19 (a few samples of this study predate the infection). Cell type and time point are not known.

This clonotype was counted between two and nine times. The CDR3 nucleotides are TGTGCCTGGAGTCCTCGGACAGGGAAAGGCACTGAAGCTTTCTTT. Translating gives CAWSPRTGKGTEAFF. V usage is TRBV30 and J usage is TRBJ1-1; 8 nucleotides match TRBD1. CDR1 and CDR2 from the germline V gene are GTSNPN and SVGIG (reference sequence). The CDR3 extends over 15 amino acids. V was clipped by 2 bases and J by 4 bases; unmatched bases: 9. Full variable domain (missing parts from reference TRBV30 and TRBJ1-1): SQTIHQWPATLVQPVGSPLSLECTVEGTSNPNLYWYRQAAGRGLQLLFYSVGIGQISSEVPQNLSASRPQDRQFILSSKKLLLSDSGFYLCAWSPRTGKGTEAFFGQGTRLTVV.

The chain uses TRBV5-5 and TRBJ1-1; no clear D. Germline CDR1 is SGHKS and CDR2 is YYEKEE (reference sequence). Trimming shortened V by 4 bases and J by 5 bases, and 18 bases separated the two germline ends. The CDR3 sequence is 15 residues long. The chain's CDR3 is CASSPGLSQRTEAFF. CDR3 nucleotide sequence: TGTGCCAGCAGCCCCGGACTCTCTCAAAGGACTGAAGCTTTCTTT.

This chain connects TRBV6-2 or TRBV6-3 to TRBJ1-2; 8 bases align to TRBD1. Germline V gene sequence: CDR1 MNHEY, CDR2 SVGEGT. After removal of 4 bases from V and 4 bases from J, the junction contained 5 bases not matched to a gene. The CDR3 consists of 14 residues. The CDR3 loop reads CASSSDRVAYGYTF. CDR3 coding DNA: TGTGCCAGCAGTTCGGACAGGGTGGCCTATGGCTACACCTTC.

The V call is TRBV5-1, the J call TRBJ2-2; the match to TRBD2 covers 8 bases. This CDR3 comprises 16 residues. Germline V gene data show CDR1 as SGHRS and CDR2 as YFSETQ. V was pared by 2 bases and J by 2 bases, with 5 bases of the junction left unmatched. The CDR3 sequence: CASSLSGGPNTGELFF. Here the CDR3 DNA reads TGCGCCAGCAGCTTATCGGGGGGGCCAAACACCGGGGAGCTGTTTTTT.

CDR3 sequence: CASSWTGDTGELFF. As DNA, the CDR3 is TGCGCCAGCAGCTGGACAGGGGACACCGGGGAGCTGTTTTTT. The chain combines TRBV5-1 with TRBJ2-2, with 9 bases matching TRBD1. The CDR3 loop spans 14 amino acids. The germline CDR1 and CDR2 sequences are SGHRS and YFSETQ. V lost 3 bases, J lost 3 bases, and 0 bases stayed unmatched.

The chain uses TRBV4-2 and TRBJ2-3; 9 nucleotides align to TRBD1. This CDR3 has 15 residues. Germline V gene sequence: CDR1 LGHNA, CDR2 YNFKEQ. Trimming cost V 6 bases and J 6 bases; bases outside gene matches: 10. The CDR3: CASRGTGLGTDTQYF. The CDR3 DNA reads TGTGCCAGCAGGGGGACAGGGTTGGGGACCGATACGCAGTATTTT.

This chain links TRBV7-8 with TRBJ2-1, with 14 bases identical to TRBD2. The CDR3 is 17 residues long. Germline V gene lookup returns CDR1 SGHVS and CDR2 FQNEAQ. J was trimmed by 7 bases and V by 4 bases; bases with no gene match: 9. The CDR3 region is CASSSLPGLAGDNEQFF. CDR3 nucleotide sequence: TGTGCCAGCAGCTCCCTTCCGGGACTAGCGGGAGATAATGAGCAGTTCTTC.

This rearrangement joins TRBV18 to TRBJ1-5; possible D gene TRBD1, 5 bases. V was pared by 2 bases and J by 0 bases, with 8 bases between. Germline V gives CDR1 KGHSH, CDR2 LQKENI. This CDR3 has 15 residues. CDR3: CASSPGGSSNQPQHF. CDR3 DNA sequence: TGTGCCAGCTCACCAGGGGGGTCTAGCAATCAGCCCCAGCATTTT.

The rearrangement links TRBV5-1 to TRBJ2-5, with D possibly TRBD1 on 5 matching bases. CDR1 is SGHRS, CDR2 YFSETQ, per germline. Trimming stripped 0 bases from V and 4 bases from J, with 13 bases between. There are 15 residues in the CDR3. The CDR3, as DNA: TGCGCCAGCAGCTTGGGTGGCAGGGCCGGAGAGACCCAGTACTTC. This encodes CASSLGGRAGETQYF.

This clonotype appeared a few times. The gene calls are TRBV5-1 and TRBJ2-5; TRBD2 matches at 8 bases. Germline CDR1 is SGHRS and CDR2 is YFSETQ. The CDR3 totals 15 residues. V was clipped by 7 bases and J by 1 base; unmatched bases: 9. CDR3 nucleotides: TGCGCCAGCTCCTCCGGCGGGGGGATCCAAGAGACCCAGTACTTC. It codes for CASSSGGGIQETQYF.

This chain uses TRBV5-1 with TRBJ2-5, with unresolved D. V gave up 0 bases and J gave up 0 bases, with 9 bases separating them. Germline V gene sequence: CDR1 SGHRS, CDR2 YFSETQ. The CDR3 sequence is 15 residues long. The CDR3 DNA is TGCGCCAGCAGCTTGGGGTCAGTGTACCAAGAGACCCAGTACTTC. Translation: CASSLGSVYQETQYF.

The chain employs TRBV4-1 and TRBJ1-2; 7 bases map to TRBD1. J lost 8 bases, V lost 1 base, and 10 bases had no gene match. Per germline, CDR1 MGHRA and CDR2 YSYEKL. This CDR3 spans 15 amino acids. CDR3 sequence (DNA): TGCGCCAGCAGCCAAGGGTTTCGACAGGGTGGCGGCTACACCTTC. Translation: CASSQGFRQGGGYTF.

This chain connects TRBV29-1 to TRBJ2-5; 14 nucleotides line up with TRBD2. Germline-derived CDR1 and CDR2 are SQVTM and ANQGSEA. This CDR3 region has 19 residues. The CDR3: CNLGTSGPGLAGEVETQYF. The CDR3 region has the DNA TGCAACCTGGGGACTTCAGGTCCGGGACTAGCGGGAGAAGTGGAGACCCAGTACTTC.

This clonotype was observed a handful of times. The CDR3 loop is CASSHPGTGRSEQYF. The CDR3 region has the DNA TGCGCCAGCAGCCATCCCGGGACAGGGAGGTCGGAGCAGTACTTC. The chain employs TRBV4-1 and TRBJ2-7; 9 bases line up with TRBD1. CDR1 and CDR2 (germline): MGHRA, YSYEKL. With V trimmed by 3 bases and J by 7 bases, 10 bases remained unmatched. This CDR3 comprises 15 residues.

This chain joins TRBV29-1 and TRBJ2-7; 10 bases fit TRBD1. CDR1 SQVTM and CDR2 ANQGSEA come from the germline V gene. The CDR3 covers 12 residues. With 8 bases clipped from V and 4 bases from J, the junction kept 5 bases outside the gene matches. The CDR3 sequence is CSYRDRGYEQYF. The CDR3 nucleotides read TGCAGCTACCGGGACAGGGGATACGAGCAGTACTTC.

The chain joins TRBV6-6 to TRBJ2-7, with no clear D. This CDR3 comprises 15 residues. Germline CDR1 and CDR2: MNHNY and SVGAGI (reference sequence). The V end was cut by 5 bases, the J end by 1 base, with 15 bases between. The CDR3 region has the DNA TGTGCCAGCAGTATGGATGGGCCCCTTTCCTACGAGCAGTACTTC. It yields the protein CASSMDGPLSYEQYF.

The chain has TRBV28 and TRBJ2-5, with TRBD2 matching 12 bases. Germline CDR1 and CDR2: MDHEN and SYDVKM. Losses at the gene ends were 3 bases for V and 4 bases for J; bases not matched to a gene: 3. CDR3 length: 15 residues. The CDR3 DNA follows: TGTGCCAGCAGTTTGCTAGCGGGGGGGTCAGAGACCCAGTACTTC. It encodes CASSLLAGGSETQYF.

This clonotype was counted only a few times. The rearrangement links TRBV7-9 to TRBJ2-1; weak D call: TRBD2 (6 bases). In germline, CDR1 is SEHNR, CDR2 FQNEAQ (reference sequence). V was clipped by 4 bases and J by 9 bases, with 16 bases between them. The CDR3 length is 14 residues. This CDR3 reads CASSWEAGLAEQFF. The CDR3 nucleotides are TGTGCCAGCAGCTGGGAGGCGGGACTGGCTGAGCAGTTCTTC.

A few counts support this clonotype. The chain links TRBV6-1 to TRBJ1-1; unclear D gene. Between the trimmed V and J ends, which lost 7 bases and 4 bases, there was a span of 10 bases. CDR1 and CDR2 (germline): MNHNS, SASEGT. The CDR3 has 12 residues. The CDR3 protein is CASIDGSTEAFF. As DNA, the CDR3 is TGTGCCAGCATCGACGGAAGCACTGAAGCTTTCTTT.

The chain couples TRBV7-9 to TRBJ2-7; 10 bases line up with TRBD2. V lost 4 bases and J lost 6; bases outside the gene matches: 6. This CDR3 is 14 amino acids long. The germline V gene encodes CDR1 SEHNR and CDR2 FQNEAQ (reference sequence). The CDR3 spells CASSSPGLATEQYF. The CDR3 DNA sequence: TGTGCCAGCAGCTCGCCGGGACTAGCGACCGAGCAGTACTTC.

The V and J genes are TRBV19 and TRBJ1-5, with TRBD1 matching 8 bases. The CDR3 consists of 15 residues. Per germline, CDR1 LNHDA and CDR2 SQIVND (reference sequence). J gave up 7 bases and V 4 bases, and 9 bases lay outside the gene matches. DNA of the CDR3: TGTGCCAGTAGTACGGCGGACAGGGTATGGCAGCCCCAGCATTTT. Encoded protein: CASSTADRVWQPQHF.